This entry lists 22 T cell receptor beta chains sequenced from one sample in a study of cytomegalovirus exposure and HLA in healthy donors. PCR involved 60 Vbeta and 13 Jbeta primers. Only in-frame clones appear in the TCRdb table, and some are missing; sequencing was by immunoSEQ multiplex PCR. The profile shows about 160,000 clones, more than 80% of them singletons. Sequenced: PBMCs. These receptors came from a woman in her thirties in good health and CMV-seropositive.

This clone came up once. This chain joins TRBV30 and TRBJ1-1, with 8 bases aligning to TRBD1. The CDR3 loop spans 17 amino acids. Germline V gives CDR1 GTSNPN, CDR2 SVGIG (reference sequence). V lost 4 bases and J lost 1; bases outside the gene matches: 14. CDR3 protein: CAWTKTNPGGANTEAFF. Here the CDR3 DNA reads TGTGCCTGGACAAAGACCAATCCAGGGGGCGCGAACACTGAAGCTTTCTTT.

The V and J genes are TRBV7-8 and TRBJ1-4, with 8 bases that match TRBD1. The CDR3 contains 16 residues. The germline CDR1 and CDR2 sequences are SGHVS and FQNEAQ. The V gene end was trimmed by 5 bases and the J gene end by 7 bases; junction bases not matched to a gene: 12. CDR3 region: CASSTAVVGQGEKLFF. The CDR3 region has the DNA TGTGCCAGCAGCACCGCCGTAGTAGGACAGGGTGAAAAACTGTTTTTT.

The rearrangement uses TRBV13 and TRBJ2-7; 8 bases agree with TRBD1. This CDR3 has 15 amino acids. The trim removed 5 bases at V and 2 bases at J, leaving 8 bases unmatched. From germline, CDR1 is PRHDT and CDR2 FYEKMQ (reference sequence). The CDR3 DNA is TGTGCCAGCAGCCATGGACAGGGTGGGCCCTACGAGCAGTACTTC. Translation gives CASSHGQGGPYEQYF.

Only a few counts were recorded for this clone. The chain carries TRBV5-1 and TRBJ2-1; 7 bases fit TRBD2. The J segment lost 12 bases and the V segment lost 0 bases, leaving 9 bases of the junction unmatched. Germline V gene data show CDR1 as SGHRS and CDR2 as YFSETQ. The CDR3 is made up of 14 amino acids. The CDR3 bases are TGCGCCAGCAGCTTGGAGGGGCTACCGGGGGGGCAGTTCTTC. Translation gives CASSLEGLPGGQFF.

The chain has TRBV7-6 and TRBJ1-6; D not resolved. The CDR3 sequence is 13 residues long. From germline, CDR1 is SGHVS and CDR2 FNYEAQ. Trimming took off 1 base at V and 10 bases at J, with 8 bases between the two ends. CDR3 bases: TGTGCCAGCAGCTTAGGAGGGTCCTCACCCCTCCACTTT. Its protein is CASSLGGSSPLHF.

V gene TRBV7-6 combines with J gene TRBJ2-7, with D maybe TRBD2 (5 bases). The germline gives CDR1 SGHVS, CDR2 FNYEAQ. The CDR3 is 14 amino acids. V was trimmed by 5 bases and J by 2 bases, leaving 13 bases between them. This chain's CDR3 is CASSPSGLPYEQYF. The DNA of the CDR3 is TGTGCCAGCAGCCCCTCCGGACTTCCCTACGAGCAGTACTTC.

The rearrangement uses TRBV5-1 and TRBJ2-5; 7 bases fit TRBD1. The ends lost 3 bases at V and 1 base at J; junction bases unmatched: 3. The CDR3 sequence is 14 residues long. Looked up from germline, CDR1 is SGHRS and CDR2 is YFSETQ. CDR3 amino acids: CASSWGQSQETQYF. Here the CDR3 DNA reads TGCGCCAGCAGCTGGGGACAGAGCCAAGAGACCCAGTACTTC.

The chain has TRBV18 and TRBJ2-1, with 8 bases fitting TRBD1. CDR1 KGHSH and CDR2 LQKENI come from the germline V gene. CDR3 length: 15 amino acids. The junction had 10 bases not matched to a gene; V was cut back by 2 bases and J by 10 bases. The CDR3 region has the DNA TGTGCCAGCTCACCATTTGACAGGGGAATGCGGGAGCAGTTCTTC. Amino acids: CASSPFDRGMREQFF.

The rearrangement uses TRBV2 and TRBJ2-1, with D perhaps TRBD1 (6 bases). The length of the CDR3 is 13 residues. Per the germline V gene, CDR1 is SNHLY and CDR2 is FYNNEI. Trimming removed 7 bases from V and 4 bases from J, with 11 bases in between. CDR3 protein: CASIVDSYNEQFF. In DNA form, the CDR3 reads TGTGCCAGCATTGTGGACAGTTACAATGAGCAGTTCTTC. The full variable domain, rest sourced from reference TRBV2 and TRBJ2-1, is EPEVTQTPSHQVTQMGQEVILRCVPISNHLYFYWYRQILGQKVEFLVSFYNNEISEKSEIFDDQFSVERPDGSNFTLKIRSTKLEDSAMYFCASIVDSYNEQFFGPGTRLTVL.

This clone was counted a single time. J is TRBJ2-3 and V is TRBV6-4; 10 bases fit TRBD1. Per the germline V gene, CDR1 is MRHNA and CDR2 is SNTAGT. This CDR3 spans 15 amino acids. The ends lost 4 bases at V and 1 base at J; junction bases unmatched: 2. The CDR3 is CASSAGQGGTDTQYF. As DNA, the CDR3 is TGTGCCAGCAGTGCAGGACAGGGGGGCACAGATACGCAGTATTTT.

CDR3 loop: CASSLDGGKDTQYF. The CDR3 DNA reads TGTGCCAGCAGCTTAGACGGGGGGAAAGATACGCAGTATTTT. The rearrangement uses TRBV7-2 and TRBJ2-3; 7 bases map to TRBD2. V gave up 1 base and J gave up 5 bases; unmatched junction bases: 3. Germline lookup yields CDR1 SGHTA and CDR2 FQGNSA. The CDR3 is 14 amino acids. Full variable domain (rest looked up from reference TRBV7-2 and TRBJ2-3): GAGVSQSPSNKVTEKGKDVELRCDPISGHTALYWYRQSLGQGLEFLIYFQGNSAPDKSGLPSDRFSAERTGGSVSTLTIQRTQQEDSAVYLCASSLDGGKDTQYFGPGTRLTVL.

V is TRBV11-2 and J is TRBJ2-1, with a possible D match to TRBD1 (5 bases). Germline values: CDR1 SGHAT, CDR2 FQNNGV. CDR3 length: 13 residues. Deletions cut 5 bases from V and 4 bases from J, with 9 bases between. DNA of the CDR3: TGTGCCAGCAGCGGGGCCGTATACAATGAGCAGTTCTTC. Translating it yields CASSGAVYNEQFF.

The chain is built from TRBV5-6 and TRBJ1-1; D gene unclear. Germline V gene data show CDR1 as SGHDT and CDR2 as YYEEEE. This CDR3 contains 12 residues. With 0 bases removed from V and 10 bases from J, the gap between germline ends came to 10 bases. The CDR3 DNA is TGTGCCAGCAGCTTGGGGGAGATGCGAGCTTTCTTT. It codes for CASSLGEMRAFF.

The chain has TRBV4-3 and TRBJ2-7; no definite D call. V lost 1 base and J 1 base, leaving 8 bases between the germline ends. The germline CDR1 and CDR2 sequences are LGHNA and YSLEER. This CDR3 contains 14 residues. CDR3 sequence: CASSQVPMSYEQYF. CDR3 in DNA: TGCGCCAGCAGCCAAGTCCCCATGTCCTACGAGCAGTACTTC.

V gene TRBV30 combines with J gene TRBJ1-2; unclear D gene. Trimming stripped 6 bases from V and 8 bases from J, with 13 bases between. Germline assignment: CDR1 GTSNPN and CDR2 SVGIG (reference sequence). The CDR3 consists of 11 residues. Here the CDR3 reads CACSAGVGYTF. CDR3 coding DNA: TGTGCCTGCTCCGCCGGGGTGGGCTACACCTTC.

In its sample, this clone was seen a few times. The chain joins TRBV9 to TRBJ2-1; TRBD1 is a possible D gene (5 bases). V lost 1 base to trimming and J lost 8 bases, with 7 bases between them. Germline lookup yields CDR1 SGDLS and CDR2 YYNGEE. The CDR3 is made up of 12 amino acids. The CDR3 sequence is CASSVQGDEQFF. In DNA form, the CDR3 reads TGTGCCAGCAGCGTACAAGGGGATGAGCAGTTCTTC. The variable domain in full, with the rest retrieved from reference TRBV9 and TRBJ2-1, is DSGVTQTPKHLITATGQRVTLRCSPRSGDLSVYWYQQSLDQGLQFLIQYYNGEERAKGNILERFSAQQFPDLHSELNLSSLELGDSALYFCASSVQGDEQFFGPGTRLTVL.

In its sample, this clone was seen once. The CDR3 nucleotides are TGTGCCAGCAGTTCCTTTCCCGGGACAGGGGGTATTAATGAAAAACTGTTTTTT. It encodes CASSSFPGTGGINEKLFF. The V call is TRBV28, the J call TRBJ1-4; TRBD1 aligns across 11 bases. This CDR3 comprises 18 residues. Germline V CDR1 and CDR2: MDHEN, SYDVKM. The V segment lost 4 bases and the J segment 4 bases; nucleotides outside the gene matches: 11.

This clone was found a few times. The chain uses TRBV5-1 and TRBJ2-1, with 8 positions matching TRBD1. Germline V lookup: CDR1 SGHRS, CDR2 YFSETQ. V gave up 4 bases and J gave up 0 bases; unmatched junction bases: 6. This CDR3 comprises 16 residues. The DNA of the CDR3 is TGCGCCAGCAGCCCCTTCGGGACAGGCTCCTACAATGAGCAGTTCTTC. Encoded protein: CASSPFGTGSYNEQFF.

The chain's CDR3 is CASSLRDREGETQYF. CDR3 coding DNA: TGTGCCAGTAGTTTAAGGGACAGGGAGGGAGAGACCCAGTACTTC. V usage is TRBV19 and J usage is TRBJ2-5; TRBD1 agrees at 9 bases. The CDR3 consists of 15 residues. After removal of 5 bases from V and 4 bases from J, the junction contained 8 bases not matched to a gene. Germline V lookup: CDR1 LNHDA, CDR2 SQIVND (reference sequence).

This clone has a single count. The gene calls are TRBV28 and TRBJ2-2, with TRBD2 matching over 7 bases. V shed 3 bases and J 7 bases; nucleotides not matched to a gene: 8. Germline V gene lookup returns CDR1 MDHEN and CDR2 SYDVKM. The CDR3 has 15 residues. The CDR3 protein is CASSFSGGWDGELFF. The DNA of the CDR3 is TGTGCCAGCAGTTTCTCCGGGGGGTGGGACGGGGAGCTGTTTTTT.

The rearrangement joins TRBV21-1 to TRBJ1-1. TRBV21-1 is termed a pseudogene. The CDR3 is 21 amino acids. The CDR3, as DNA: TGTGCCAGCAGCAAAGTAGGGAAATTGCGGGACCTGACTATCTTGAACACTGAAGCTTTCTTT. This translates into CASSKVGKLRDLTILNTEAFF.

The rearrangement uses TRBV19 and TRBJ2-3; the match to TRBD2 covers 15 bases. Germline values: CDR1 LNHDA, CDR2 SQIVND (reference sequence). The CDR3 contains 15 residues. Trimming cost V 9 bases and J 7 bases; bases outside gene matches: 8. The CDR3 nucleotides read TGTGCCAGCCGGACTAGCGGGGGGGCCCGGAATACGCAGTATTTT. Its protein is CASRTSGGARNTQYF. Variable domain in full (rest from reference TRBV19 and TRBJ2-3): DGGITQSPKYLFRKEGQNVTLSCEQNLNHDAMYWYRQDPGQGLRLIYYSQIVNDFQKGDIAEGYSVSREKKESFPLTVTSAQKNPTAFYLCASRTSGGARNTQYFGPGTRLTVL.